The 15 T cell receptor beta chains given below trace back to one sample, sequenced in a study of cytomegalovirus exposure and HLA in healthy donors. PCR primers comprised 60 Vbeta and 13 Jbeta primers. Sequencing was performed with immunoSEQ multiplex PCR; in TCRdb, only in-frame clones are kept and a portion is missing. The sample has 160,000 or so clones, roughly 80% seen once. Sequenced material: PBMCs. Every receptor here comes from a male donor in good health and CMV-seropositive.

The V and J genes are TRBV5-4 and TRBJ1-1; 9 positions agree with TRBD1. V was clipped by 2 bases and J by 5 bases; unmatched bases: 7. Germline V gives CDR1 SGHNT, CDR2 YYREEE (reference sequence). This CDR3 is built from 15 residues. Here the CDR3 DNA reads TGTGCCAGCAGCTTTCCGGGACAGGGAATAACTGAAGCTTTCTTT. It encodes CASSFPGQGITEAFF.

The genes are TRBV4-3 and TRBJ2-5, with 7 bases fitting TRBD2. The CDR3 consists of 16 residues. CDR1 and CDR2 (germline): LGHNA, YSLEER. V shed 0 bases and J 8 bases; nucleotides not matched to a gene: 12. CDR3 sequence reads: CASSQDVAIGGVTQYF. DNA of the CDR3: TGCGCCAGCAGCCAAGACGTGGCGATTGGGGGGGTAACCCAGTACTTC.

The sample holds a few counts of this clone. The chain employs TRBV18 and TRBJ1-3, with 7 bases lining up with TRBD1. The length of the CDR3 is 15 residues. Germline assignment: CDR1 KGHSH and CDR2 LQKENI. V lost 4 bases and J lost 3; bases outside the gene matches: 6. The CDR3 reads CASSQMTGIGNTIYF. The DNA for the CDR3 is TGTGCCAGCTCACAAATGACAGGGATTGGAAACACCATATATTTT. The full variable domain, completed using reference TRBV18 and TRBJ1-3, is NAGVMQNPRHLVRRRGQEARLRCSPMKGHSHVYWYRQLPEEGLKFMVYLQKENIIDESGMPKERFSAEFPKEGPSILRIQQVVRGDSAAYFCASSQMTGIGNTIYFGEGSWLTVV.

The chain is built from TRBV28 and TRBJ2-5, with 10 bases identical to TRBD1. CDR1 and CDR2 from the germline V gene are MDHEN and SYDVKM. The CDR3 runs to 14 residues. After removal of 4 bases from V and 5 bases from J, the junction contained 4 bases not matched to a gene. CDR3 amino acids: CASSSPGQGETQYF. CDR3 DNA: TGTGCCAGCAGTTCACCGGGACAGGGGGAGACCCAGTACTTC.

The rearrangement joins TRBV7-7 to TRBJ1-5; TRBD1 is a possible D gene (5 bases). Germline V gene data show CDR1 as SSHAT and CDR2 as FNYEAQ (reference sequence). V lost 6 bases and J 1 base, leaving 16 bases between the germline ends. CDR3 length equals 16 residues. CDR3 region: CASRRGAVHSNQPQHF. For the CDR3, the DNA is TGTGCCAGCAGACGCGGGGCAGTACACAGCAATCAGCCCCAGCATTTT.

This clone has only a few counts. CDR3 sequence: CASSARLETGELFF. The CDR3, as DNA: TGTGCCAGCAGCGCGAGACTAGAGACCGGGGAGCTGTTTTTT. The rearrangement links TRBV7-2 to TRBJ2-2, with a weak D call TRBD2 (6 bases). V lost 5 bases, J lost 5 bases, and 12 bases lay in between. The CDR3 is made up of 14 amino acids. CDR1 and CDR2 (germline): SGHTA, FQGNSA.

This sequence joins TRBV5-1 and TRBJ2-2, with 8 bases fitting TRBD1. This CDR3 has 14 amino acids. With V trimmed by 1 base and J by 6 bases, 2 bases remained unmatched. CDR1 and CDR2 (germline): SGHRS, YFSETQ. The CDR3 bases are TGCGCCAGCAGCTTGCCGGACAGGGCCGGGGAGCTGTTTTTT. Translation: CASSLPDRAGELFF.

The chain recombines TRBV7-7 with TRBJ2-1, with 11 nucleotides matching TRBD2. In germline, CDR1 is SSHAT, CDR2 FNYEAQ (reference sequence). The CDR3 spans 16 residues. V shed 5 bases and J 4 bases; nucleotides not matched to a gene: 7. The CDR3 nucleotides read TGTGCCAGCAGCGTAGGTAGCGGGGGGGTTTACAATGAGCAGTTCTTC. Encoded protein: CASSVGSGGVYNEQFF.

This clone was picked up a small number of times. The genes are TRBV27 and TRBJ1-4; D not certain. Trimming removed 3 bases from V and 3 bases from J, with 8 bases in between. Germline V lookup: CDR1 MNHEY, CDR2 SMNVEV (reference sequence). The CDR3 totals 14 residues. The chain's CDR3 is CASSLGRSNEKLFF. In nucleotides, the CDR3 is TGTGCCAGCAGTTTGGGGAGGTCTAATGAAAAACTGTTTTTT. The full variable domain, its missing parts supplied by reference TRBV27 and TRBJ1-4, is EAQVTQNPRYLITVTGKKLTVTCSQNMNHEYMSWYRQDPGLGLRQIYYSMNVEVTDKGDVPEGYKVSRKEKRNFPLILESPSPNQTSLYFCASSLGRSNEKLFFGSGTQLSVL.

This chain uses TRBV7-2 with TRBJ1-1, with D possibly matching TRBD1 (6 bases). Germline V CDR1 and CDR2: SGHTA, FQGNSA. The CDR3 extends over 13 amino acids. Between the trimmed V and J ends, which lost 2 bases and 7 bases, there was a span of 11 bases. The CDR3 DNA is TGTGCCAGCAGCTTAAAATTAGGGGGTGAAGCTTTCTTT. Translation gives CASSLKLGGEAFF. Full variable domain (rest looked up from reference TRBV7-2 and TRBJ1-1): GAGVSQSPSNKVTEKGKDVELRCDPISGHTALYWYRQSLGQGLEFLIYFQGNSAPDKSGLPSDRFSAERTGGSVSTLTIQRTQQEDSAVYLCASSLKLGGEAFFGQGTRLTVV.

The gene calls are TRBV11-2 and TRBJ2-1; D unclear. The germline V gene encodes CDR1 SGHAT and CDR2 FQNNGV. The CDR3 runs to 14 residues. Between the trimmed V and J ends, which lost 0 bases and 9 bases, there was a span of 12 bases. CDR3 amino acids: CASSLDLQQGEQFF. The CDR3 nucleotides read TGTGCCAGCAGCTTAGATCTACAGCAAGGTGAGCAGTTCTTC.

V gene TRBV5-8 combines with J gene TRBJ1-5, with 11 nucleotides matching TRBD1. The CDR3 runs 14 residues. The V gene's germline CDR1 is SGHTS and CDR2 YDEGEE. V gave up 4 bases and J gave up 6 bases; unmatched junction bases: 3. The CDR3 here is CASSQDRGPQPQHF. The CDR3 DNA reads TGTGCCAGCAGCCAGGACAGGGGGCCTCAGCCCCAGCATTTT.

The chain joins TRBV11-3 to TRBJ1-1; D call uncertain. The CDR3 loop spans 13 amino acids. V was cut by 4 bases and J by 3 bases, with 9 bases left in between. Per germline, CDR1 SGHNT and CDR2 YENEEA. Here the CDR3 reads CASSSTGDTEAFF. In DNA form, the CDR3 reads TGTGCCAGCAGCTCCACCGGGGACACTGAAGCTTTCTTT. Supplemented by reference TRBV11-3 and TRBJ1-1, the full variable domain reads EAGVVQSPRYKIIEKKQPVAFWCNPISGHNTLYWYLQNLGQGPELLIRYENEEAVDDSQLPKDRFSAERLKGVDSTLKIQPAELGDSAVYLCASSSTGDTEAFFGQGTRLTVV.

The chain carries TRBV7-9 and TRBJ2-6; 9 bases line up with TRBD1. Germline V gives CDR1 SEHNR, CDR2 FQNEAQ (reference sequence). The CDR3 covers 19 residues. The V gene end was trimmed by 5 bases and the J gene end by 0 bases; junction bases not matched to a gene: 11. CDR3 in amino acids: CASSPTGGAIGSGANVLTF. The DNA of the CDR3 is TGTGCCAGCAGCCCGACAGGGGGTGCTATCGGCTCTGGGGCCAACGTCCTGACTTTC.

This clone was detected once. V usage is TRBV5-6 and J usage is TRBJ1-2; no reliable D call. V was cut by 0 bases and J by 4 bases, with 7 bases left in between. The CDR3 has 13 amino acids. CDR1 SGHDT and CDR2 YYEEEE come from the germline V gene. Here the CDR3 DNA reads TGTGCCAGCAGCTTGGCCCGGGGCTATGGCTACACCTTC. It translates to CASSLARGYGYTF.